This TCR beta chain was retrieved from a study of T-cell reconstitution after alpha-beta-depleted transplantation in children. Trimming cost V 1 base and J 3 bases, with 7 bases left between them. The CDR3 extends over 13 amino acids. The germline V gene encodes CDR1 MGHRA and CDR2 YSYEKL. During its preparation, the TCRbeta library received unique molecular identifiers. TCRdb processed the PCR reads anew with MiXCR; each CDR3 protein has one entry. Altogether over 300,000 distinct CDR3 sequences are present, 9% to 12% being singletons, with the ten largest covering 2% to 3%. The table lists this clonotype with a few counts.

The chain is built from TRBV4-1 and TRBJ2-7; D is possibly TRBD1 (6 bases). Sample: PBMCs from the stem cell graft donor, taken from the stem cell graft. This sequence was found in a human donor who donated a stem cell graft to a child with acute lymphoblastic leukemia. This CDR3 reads CASSQVDSYEQYF. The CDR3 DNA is TGCGCCAGCAGCCAAGTGGACAGCTACGAGCAGTACTTC.